Following are 6 T cell receptor beta chains from one sample sequenced in a study of blood T cell repertoires in COVID-19. The repertoire was sequenced with immunoSEQ multiplex PCR; TCRdb's copy has only in-frame clones and lacks some. The data show 150,000 to 200,000 clones, about 82% seen once. The sequenced sample was peripheral blood. The receptors shown here come from a woman in her twenties or thirties with acute or convalescent COVID-19.

This clone was counted a few times. The chain recombines TRBV30 with TRBJ1-1, with D possibly being TRBD1 (6 bases). With 4 bases removed from V and 11 bases from J, the gap between germline ends came to 17 bases. The CDR3 length is 12 residues. Germline CDR1 is GTSNPN and CDR2 is SVGIG (reference sequence). This chain's CDR3 is CAWTRQAVGAFF. The CDR3 DNA reads as TGTGCCTGGACTAGACAGGCTGTGGGGGCTTTCTTT.

J is TRBJ2-3 and V is TRBV10-3; TRBD1 is a possible D gene (5 bases). CDR1 and CDR2 (germline): ENHRY, SYGVKD. CDR3 length: 12 amino acids. The V gene lost 6 bases and the J gene lost 4 bases, with 8 bases spanning the gap. Here the CDR3 reads CAISPGPDTQYF. In nucleotides, the CDR3 is TGTGCCATCAGCCCAGGGCCAGATACGCAGTATTTT.

This chain uses TRBV2 with TRBJ1-2; maybe TRBD1 (5 bases). The CDR3 runs 12 residues. The ends were cut back, 6 bases at V and 4 bases at J, with 9 bases in the middle. Germline V lookup: CDR1 SNHLY, CDR2 FYNNEI. The CDR3 reads CASRGGFYGYTF. Written as DNA, the CDR3 is TGTGCCAGCAGGGGGGGGTTCTATGGCTACACCTTC.

The rearrangement joins TRBV7-6 to TRBJ1-2; a weak D match, TRBD1 (5 bases). Germline CDR1 is SGHVS and CDR2 is FNYEAQ. Trimming pared 5 bases from V and 4 bases from J, leaving 11 bases between. This CDR3 region has 13 residues. The CDR3 DNA sequence: TGTGCCAGCAGCCCGCAGCAGGGCTATGGCTACACCTTC. This codes for CASSPQQGYGYTF.

The chain couples TRBV6-5 to TRBJ2-7; 8 positions agree with TRBD1. CDR1 is MNHEY, CDR2 SVGAGI, per germline. Losses at the gene ends were 7 bases for V and 6 bases for J; bases not matched to a gene: 11. The CDR3 runs to 14 residues. The CDR3 spells CASTPDRVVGEQYF. The CDR3 DNA follows: TGTGCCAGCACCCCGGACAGGGTAGTGGGCGAGCAGTACTTC.

The chain joins TRBV12-3 or TRBV12-4 to TRBJ2-7; D remains unclear. There are 11 residues in the CDR3. V was shortened by 6 bases and J by 3 bases, with 6 bases between the two germline ends. The CDR3 DNA reads TGTGCCAGCAGACTCCGCTACGAGCAGTACTTC. It encodes CASRLRYEQYF.